A single sample is the source of the 8 T cell receptor beta chains below, sequenced in a study of molecular identifiers for immune sequencing clone quantification. Each CDR3 protein is one row after TCRdb ran MiXCR on the PCR reads. The sample has hundreds of thousands of distinct CDR3 sequences, around 20% seen once; the top ten hold 0.85% to 0.9%. Sequencing was done on a sample of naive CD8+ T cells from blood, with Jurkat cell RNA spiked in. Subset: FACS-sorted CD8+CD4-CCR7+CD45RA+ naive T cells. These TCRs come from a human donor in good health. Some libraries in this study had Jurkat cell RNA spiked in.

In its sample, this clonotype was seen many times. The genes are TRBV7-6 and TRBJ1-1; D gene uncertain. CDR3 length: 17 residues. Trimming took 5 bases from V and 4 from J, leaving 23 bases between them. Germline V gene lookup returns CDR1 SGHVS and CDR2 FNYEAQ. CDR3 DNA sequence: TGTGCCAGCAGCCCTGGACCGTTGACAAGCAGGACCACTGAAGCTTTCTTT. It translates to CASSPGPLTSRTTEAFF.

The chain employs TRBV12-3 or TRBV12-4 and TRBJ1-1; 11 nucleotides match TRBD1. V lost 4 bases to trimming and J lost 1 base; unmatched junction nucleotides: 5. The CDR3 covers 16 residues. The CDR3 nucleotides read TGTGCCAGCAGTTACGGGACAGGGGGAAGGAACACTGAAGCTTTCTTT. It translates to CASSYGTGGRNTEAFF.

In this sample, this clonotype turned up a few times. In nucleotides, the CDR3 is TGTGCCACCGTCGGGGGGCCGGAGCACGAGCAGTACTTC. This translates into CATVGGPEHEQYF. This sequence joins TRBV6-1 and TRBJ2-7; D perhaps matches TRBD2 (7 bases). Per the germline V gene, CDR1 is MNHNS and CDR2 is SASEGT. V shed 10 bases and J shed 5 bases, with 18 bases lying between them. The CDR3 contains 13 residues.

This chain's CDR3 is CASSQQPPSGNTIYF. CDR3 DNA sequence: TGTGCCAGCAGCCAACAGCCGCCCTCTGGAAACACCATATATTTT. V is TRBV11-2 and J is TRBJ1-3; the D is unclear. The CDR3 runs to 15 residues. From germline, CDR1 is SGHAT and CDR2 FQNNGV. V was trimmed by 5 bases and J by 0 bases, leaving 11 bases between them.

This clonotype was found a few times. The CDR3 region has the DNA TGTGCCAGCAGGGTAGATCATTATGGCTACACCTTC. Its protein product is CASRVDHYGYTF. The V and J genes are TRBV6-1 and TRBJ1-2; D unresolved. Germline V gene lookup returns CDR1 MNHNS and CDR2 SASEGT. The CDR3 is 12 residues long. Trimming pared 6 bases from V and 5 bases from J, leaving 10 bases between.

As regards this clonotype: The junction does not match germline at one end; this may be a read error. V usage is TRBV7-9 and J usage is TRBJ2-3, with D hard to call. This CDR3 has 13 amino acids. The germline V gene encodes CDR1 SEHNR and CDR2 FQNEAQ (reference sequence). CDR3 region: CASSLPAPDTQYF. Written as DNA, the CDR3 is TGTGCCAGCAGCTTACCAGCCCCAGATACACAGTATTTT.

Concerning this clonotype: This may arise from a read error, as a much more abundant clone is one base away. The V and J genes are TRBV18 and TRBJ2-2, with D perhaps TRBD1 (5 bases). Trimming shortened V by 5 bases and J by 3 bases, and 13 bases separated the two germline ends. The CDR3 is made up of 15 amino acids. Germline assignment: CDR1 KGHSH and CDR2 LQKENI. The CDR3 is CASSRTGPDTGELFF. The CDR3 DNA reads TGTGCCAGCTCAAGAACAGGCCCCGACACCGGGGAGCTGTTTTTT.

This clonotype has ten or more counts. J is TRBJ2-3 and V is TRBV6-5, with 10 bases identical to TRBD2. CDR3 length: 19 amino acids. V was clipped by 6 bases and J by 4 bases; unmatched bases: 19. Per germline, CDR1 MNHEY and CDR2 SVGAGI. CDR3 coding DNA: TGTGCCAGCAGCCCCCATAGCGGGAGGCCGGGTTTTGGGTCAGATACGCAGTATTTT. It specifies CASSPHSGRPGFGSDTQYF.